The clone carrying this T cell receptor (beta chain) has ten or more counts. The assay was immunoSEQ multiplex PCR, and TCRdb's table has in-frame clones only and misses some. The sample lists around 68,000 clones, approximately 86% occurring once. This record belongs to a study of control samples from healthy donors and cancer patients. Germline V gene lookup returns CDR1 LGHNA and CDR2 YSLEER. The CDR3 is made up of 15 amino acids. Between the trimmed V and J ends, which lost 5 bases and 4 bases, there was a span of 16 bases. The V and J genes are TRBV4-3 and TRBJ2-3; D is ambiguous. The receptor was isolated from a man between 60 and 75 years old in good health. Sequencing used blood. DNA for the CDR3: TGCGCCAGCAGCTACAGTGCAGATTCATCAGATACGCAGTATTTT. Translated, it gives CASSYSADSSDTQYF.